Listed below are T cell receptor beta chains from one sample, sequenced in a study of blood T cell repertoires in COVID-19. Here immunoSEQ multiplex PCR was the method, and the copy in TCRdb shows in-frame clones only, minus some. The table records under 250,000 clones, about nine tenths of them present only once. Sequenced input: peripheral blood. The receptors come from a man aged 45 to 65 with COVID-19, enrolled during active disease. The CDR3 runs from the conserved cysteine through the conserved F or W. D genes are given only for firm matches. Only part of the rows carry a size: once, few, many, or a class if the clone is expanded.

d_gene: NA
abundance: NA
j_gene: TRBJ1-5
v_gene: TRBV9
CDR3nt: TGTGCCAGCAGCGTAGGAGAAGACTTCATGCCCCAGCATTTT
CDR3aa: CASSVGEDFMPQHF

d_gene: NA
abundance: NA
j_gene: TRBJ1-5
v_gene: TRBV7-9
CDR3nt: TGTGCCAGCAGCTTAGGTCCTACTAGCAATCAGCCCCAGCATTTT
CDR3aa: CASSLGPTSNQPQHF

d_gene: TRBD2
abundance: NA
j_gene: TRBJ2-1
v_gene: TRBV3-1/TRBV3-2
CDR3nt: TGTGCCAGCAGCCAAGGTGGGGGGGAGTATGAGCAGTTCTTC
CDR3aa: CASSQGGGEYEQFF

d_gene: TRBD1
abundance: NA
j_gene: TRBJ1-2
v_gene: TRBV5-1
CDR3nt: TGCGCCAGCAGCTCCGGGACAGGGATTTACTATGGCTACACCTTC
CDR3aa: CASSSGTGIYYGYTF

d_gene: NA
abundance: NA
j_gene: TRBJ2-6
v_gene: TRBV5-1
CDR3nt: TGCGCCAGCAGCCCGCAGAACTCTGGGGCCAACGTCCTGACTTTC
CDR3aa: CASSPQNSGANVLTF

d_gene: TRBD1
abundance: NA
j_gene: TRBJ1-3
v_gene: TRBV3-1/TRBV3-2
CDR3nt: TGTGCCAGCAGCCAACTCGGTACAGGGGGAGACTCTGGAAACACCATATATTTT
CDR3aa: CASSQLGTGGDSGNTIYF

d_gene: TRBD2
abundance: once
j_gene: TRBJ2-7
v_gene: TRBV29-1
CDR3nt: TGCAGCGTCCAGGGGGGCCTAGCGGGAGCAGGAGAGCAGTACTTC
CDR3aa: CSVQGGLAGAGEQYF

d_gene: NA
abundance: NA
j_gene: TRBJ1-1
v_gene: TRBV29-1
CDR3nt: TGCAGCGCGTGGGGACAATTGAACACTGAAGCTTTCTTT
CDR3aa: CSAWGQLNTEAFF

d_gene: TRBD1
abundance: NA
j_gene: TRBJ2-5
v_gene: TRBV5-4
CDR3nt: TGTGCCAGCAGCAGGACAGGGGGCGCGGAGACCCAGTACTTC
CDR3aa: CASSRTGGAETQYF

d_gene: NA
abundance: NA
j_gene: TRBJ1-2
v_gene: TRBV9
CDR3nt: TGTGCCAGCAGCGCCCGGGGAAATTCTAACTATGGCTACACCTTC
CDR3aa: CASSARGNSNYGYTF

d_gene: TRBD1
abundance: NA
j_gene: TRBJ1-2
v_gene: TRBV24-1
CDR3nt: TGTGCCACCAGTACAGGGGAAAACTATGGCTACACCTTC
CDR3aa: CATSTGENYGYTF

d_gene: NA
abundance: NA
j_gene: TRBJ2-4
v_gene: TRBV3-1/TRBV3-2
CDR3nt: TGTGCCAGCAGCCAAGAGGAAGGGGTCAAAAACATTCAGTACTTC
CDR3aa: CASSQEEGVKNIQYF

d_gene: TRBD1
abundance: NA
j_gene: TRBJ1-1
v_gene: TRBV5-5
CDR3nt: TGTGCCAGCAGCTTGGAGGTAGGGGGCGCGAACACTGAAGCTTTCTTT
CDR3aa: CASSLEVGGANTEAFF

d_gene: TRBD1
abundance: NA
j_gene: TRBJ1-5
v_gene: TRBV5-1
CDR3nt: TGCGCCAGCAGCTTTGGGACAGGCGACAATCAGCCCCAGCATTTT
CDR3aa: CASSFGTGDNQPQHF

d_gene: TRBD1
abundance: few
j_gene: TRBJ1-1
v_gene: TRBV6-2/TRBV6-3
CDR3nt: TGTGCCAGCAGTACCACGTCGACAGGGGAAATCTTAAGGTTCTTT
CDR3aa: CASSTTSTGEILRFF

d_gene: TRBD2
abundance: once
j_gene: TRBJ2-3
v_gene: TRBV6-1
CDR3nt: TGTGCCAGCAGTGAACTTCGGCTAGCGGTCGCAGATACGCAGTATTTT
CDR3aa: CASSELRLAVADTQYF

d_gene: TRBD1
abundance: NA
j_gene: TRBJ2-5
v_gene: TRBV10-3
CDR3nt: TGTGCCATCAAGGCCGGGACAGGGCCCCAAGAGACCCAGTACTTC
CDR3aa: CAIKAGTGPQETQYF

d_gene: NA
abundance: NA
j_gene: TRBJ2-7
v_gene: TRBV15
CDR3nt: TGTGCCACCAGACCGGGACCTAGGGGGAACTACGAGCAGTACTTC
CDR3aa: CATRPGPRGNYEQYF

d_gene: NA
abundance: NA
j_gene: TRBJ2-1
v_gene: TRBV30
CDR3nt: TGTGCCTGGAGTCCTCCTTTTAGTAGTAATGAGCAGTTCTTC
CDR3aa: CAWSPPFSSNEQFF

d_gene: NA
abundance: few
j_gene: TRBJ1-3
v_gene: TRBV7-9
CDR3nt: TGTGCCAGCAGCTTAATGGGGGGCTCTGGAAACACCATATATTTT
CDR3aa: CASSLMGGSGNTIYF

d_gene: TRBD2
abundance: few
j_gene: TRBJ2-7
v_gene: TRBV6-2/TRBV6-3
CDR3nt: TGTGCCAGCACCCCCTGGGCGGGAGTTCCCCACGAGCAGTACTTC
CDR3aa: CASTPWAGVPHEQYF

d_gene: TRBD2
abundance: NA
j_gene: TRBJ2-1
v_gene: TRBV27
CDR3nt: TGTGCCAGCAGTTCCCTACTAGCGGGAGGGAACAATGAGCAGTTCTTC
CDR3aa: CASSSLLAGGNNEQFF

d_gene: NA
abundance: NA
j_gene: TRBJ2-1
v_gene: TRBV24-1
CDR3nt: TGTGCCACCAGTGATCGGGGGGACAGGCAATATTGGAACAATGAGCAGTTCTTC
CDR3aa: CATSDRGDRQYWNNEQFF

d_gene: TRBD1
abundance: NA
j_gene: TRBJ2-3
v_gene: TRBV7-3
CDR3nt: TGTGCCAGCAGCCGTAACAGGGGGTCAGATACGCAGTATTTT
CDR3aa: CASSRNRGSDTQYF

d_gene: TRBD2
abundance: NA
j_gene: TRBJ2-1
v_gene: TRBV6-6
CDR3nt: TGTGCCAGCAGGGCTAGCGGGGGGACTTATGAGCAGTTCTTC
CDR3aa: CASRASGGTYEQFF

d_gene: TRBD1
abundance: NA
j_gene: TRBJ2-7
v_gene: TRBV7-6
CDR3nt: TGTGCCAGCAGCCAGGGACAGGGAGGACTTCAGTACTTC
CDR3aa: CASSQGQGGLQYF

d_gene: NA
abundance: once
j_gene: TRBJ2-7
v_gene: TRBV11-2
CDR3nt: TGTGCCAGCAGCTTAGATACTACCTACGAGCAGTACTTC
CDR3aa: CASSLDTTYEQYF

d_gene: NA
abundance: NA
j_gene: TRBJ1-4
v_gene: TRBV3-1/TRBV3-2
CDR3nt: TGTGCCAGCAGCTACAGGTCAACTAATGAAAAACTGTTTTTT
CDR3aa: CASSYRSTNEKLFF

d_gene: TRBD1
abundance: NA
j_gene: TRBJ1-1
v_gene: TRBV5-1
CDR3nt: TGCGCCAGCAGCTTGAGCCAGGGGGCCCTCATGAACACTGAAGCTTTCTTT
CDR3aa: CASSLSQGALMNTEAFF

d_gene: NA
abundance: NA
j_gene: TRBJ2-7
v_gene: TRBV14
CDR3nt: TGTGCCAGCAGCCAAGATCTGGGTTGGGCCGAGCAGTACTTC
CDR3aa: CASSQDLGWAEQYF

d_gene: TRBD1
abundance: once
j_gene: TRBJ2-1
v_gene: TRBV10-3
CDR3nt: TGTGCCATCAGGCCTGGGGACAGAATCTACAATGAGCAGTTCTTC
CDR3aa: CAIRPGDRIYNEQFF

d_gene: TRBD1
abundance: NA
j_gene: TRBJ1-5
v_gene: TRBV19
CDR3nt: TGTGCCAGTACACAGGGGGCATCGCCCCAGCATTTT
CDR3aa: CASTQGASPQHF

d_gene: TRBD2
abundance: NA
j_gene: TRBJ2-1
v_gene: TRBV4-3
CDR3nt: TGCGCCAGCAGCCAACTAGCGGGGGCAAACAATGAGCAGTTCTTC
CDR3aa: CASSQLAGANNEQFF

d_gene: TRBD2
abundance: NA
j_gene: TRBJ2-1
v_gene: TRBV9
CDR3nt: TGTGCCAGCAGAGCCGGCGGGAGCTCCTACAATGAGCAGTTCTTC
CDR3aa: CASRAGGSSYNEQFF

d_gene: TRBD1
abundance: NA
j_gene: TRBJ2-1
v_gene: TRBV7-3
CDR3nt: TGTGCCAGCAGCTTCGGACAGGGGGCCTACAATGAGCAGTTCTTC
CDR3aa: CASSFGQGAYNEQFF

d_gene: TRBD2
abundance: NA
j_gene: TRBJ2-1
v_gene: TRBV19
CDR3nt: TGTGCCAGTAGTATTGTTGCGGGAGGTCGTGTTGAACAGTTCTTC
CDR3aa: CASSIVAGGRVEQFF

d_gene: NA
abundance: few
j_gene: TRBJ2-7
v_gene: TRBV5-4
CDR3nt: TGTGCCAGCAGCTCGGGGGCCTACGAGCAGTACTTC
CDR3aa: CASSSGAYEQYF

d_gene: NA
abundance: NA
j_gene: TRBJ1-5
v_gene: TRBV27
CDR3nt: TGTGCCAGCAGTTTTGCCAGGAATAGCAATCAGCCCCAGCATTTT
CDR3aa: CASSFARNSNQPQHF

d_gene: TRBD1
abundance: NA
j_gene: TRBJ2-2
v_gene: TRBV10-3
CDR3nt: TGTGCCATCGGGGGGATGGACAGGGCCGGGGAGCTGTTTTTT
CDR3aa: CAIGGMDRAGELFF

d_gene: NA
abundance: few
j_gene: TRBJ1-6
v_gene: TRBV9
CDR3nt: TGTGCCAGCAGCCCTCCGGGATCCTATAATTCACCCCTCCACTTT
CDR3aa: CASSPPGSYNSPLHF

d_gene: NA
abundance: once
j_gene: TRBJ2-1
v_gene: TRBV29-1
CDR3nt: TGCAGCGGAAGACAGGATTACAATGAGCAGTTCTTC
CDR3aa: CSGRQDYNEQFF

d_gene: NA
abundance: once
j_gene: TRBJ2-4
v_gene: TRBV10-2
CDR3nt: TGCGCCAGCAGTGGGGAGAGTGGAGCCAAAAACATTCAGTACTTC
CDR3aa: CASSGESGAKNIQYF